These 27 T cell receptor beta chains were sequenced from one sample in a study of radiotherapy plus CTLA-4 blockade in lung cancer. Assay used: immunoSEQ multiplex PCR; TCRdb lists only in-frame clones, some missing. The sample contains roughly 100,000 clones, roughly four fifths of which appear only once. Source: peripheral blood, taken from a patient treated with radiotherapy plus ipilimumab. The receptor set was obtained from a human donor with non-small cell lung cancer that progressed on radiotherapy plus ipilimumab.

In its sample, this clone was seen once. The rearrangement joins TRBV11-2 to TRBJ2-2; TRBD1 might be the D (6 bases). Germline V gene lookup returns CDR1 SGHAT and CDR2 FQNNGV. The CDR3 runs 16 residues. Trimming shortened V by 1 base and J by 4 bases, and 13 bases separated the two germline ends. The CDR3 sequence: CASSLVRRGGTGELFF. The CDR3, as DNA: TGTGCCAGCAGCTTAGTCCGCAGGGGCGGCACCGGGGAGCTGTTTTTT.

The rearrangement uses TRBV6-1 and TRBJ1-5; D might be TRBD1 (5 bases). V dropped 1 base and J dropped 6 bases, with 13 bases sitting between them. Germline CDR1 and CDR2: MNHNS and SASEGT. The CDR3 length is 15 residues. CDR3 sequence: CASSEEIGAGQPQHF. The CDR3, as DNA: TGTGCCAGCAGTGAAGAAATAGGGGCTGGTCAGCCCCAGCATTTT.

The CDR3 DNA reads TGTGCCAGCAGCTCACCAACGCTAGCGGGAGTGACAGATACGCAGTATTTT. This sequence encodes CASSSPTLAGVTDTQYF. The chain couples TRBV11-3 to TRBJ2-3; 10 bases fit TRBD2. Germline V gene data show CDR1 as SGHNT and CDR2 as YENEEA. V lost 4 bases, J lost 3 bases, and 10 bases stayed unmatched. CDR3 length equals 17 residues.

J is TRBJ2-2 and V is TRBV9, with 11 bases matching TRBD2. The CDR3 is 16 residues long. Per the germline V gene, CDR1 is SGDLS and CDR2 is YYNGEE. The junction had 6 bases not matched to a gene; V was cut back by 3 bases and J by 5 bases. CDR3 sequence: CASSDSGTSGTGELFF. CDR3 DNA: TGTGCCAGCAGCGACTCCGGGACTAGCGGTACCGGGGAGCTGTTTTTT.

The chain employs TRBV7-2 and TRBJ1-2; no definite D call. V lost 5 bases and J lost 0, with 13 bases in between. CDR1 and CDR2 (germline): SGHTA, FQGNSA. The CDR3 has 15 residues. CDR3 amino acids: CASSRENRANYGYTF. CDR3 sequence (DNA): TGTGCCAGCAGCCGTGAAAACAGAGCTAACTATGGCTACACCTTC.

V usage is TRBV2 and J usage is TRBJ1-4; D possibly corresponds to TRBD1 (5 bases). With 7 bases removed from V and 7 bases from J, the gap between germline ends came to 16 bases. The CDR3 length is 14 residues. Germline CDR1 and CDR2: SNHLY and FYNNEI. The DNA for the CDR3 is TGTGCCAGCAACTACCTCAGGGCCGGTGAAAAACTGTTTTTT. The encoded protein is CASNYLRAGEKLFF.

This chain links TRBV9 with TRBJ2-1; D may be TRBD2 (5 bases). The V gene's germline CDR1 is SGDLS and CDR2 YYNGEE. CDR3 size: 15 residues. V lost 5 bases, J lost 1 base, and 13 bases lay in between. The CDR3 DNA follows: TGTGCCAGCAGTACCGGGCGGGCATCCTACAATGAGCAGTTCTTC. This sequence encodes CASSTGRASYNEQFF.

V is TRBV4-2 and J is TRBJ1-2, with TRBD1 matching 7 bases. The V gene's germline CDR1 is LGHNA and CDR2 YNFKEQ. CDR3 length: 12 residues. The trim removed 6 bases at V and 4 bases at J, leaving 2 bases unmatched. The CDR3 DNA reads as TGTGCCAGCAGTTGGGACAGCTATGGCTACACCTTC. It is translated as CASSWDSYGYTF.

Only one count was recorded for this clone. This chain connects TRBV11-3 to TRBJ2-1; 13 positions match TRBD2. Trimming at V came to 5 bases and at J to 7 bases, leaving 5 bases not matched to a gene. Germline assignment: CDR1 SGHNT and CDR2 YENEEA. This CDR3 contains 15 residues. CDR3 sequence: CASSTGTSGKNEQFF. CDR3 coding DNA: TGTGCCAGCAGCACCGGGACTAGCGGGAAAAATGAGCAGTTCTTC.

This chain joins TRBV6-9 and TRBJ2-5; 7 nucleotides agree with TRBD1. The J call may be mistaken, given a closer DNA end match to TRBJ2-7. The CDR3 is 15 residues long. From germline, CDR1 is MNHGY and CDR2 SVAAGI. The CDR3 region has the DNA TGTGCCAGCAGTGACACCGGGACAGACTCCTACGAGCAGTACTTC. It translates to CASSDTGTDSYEQYF.

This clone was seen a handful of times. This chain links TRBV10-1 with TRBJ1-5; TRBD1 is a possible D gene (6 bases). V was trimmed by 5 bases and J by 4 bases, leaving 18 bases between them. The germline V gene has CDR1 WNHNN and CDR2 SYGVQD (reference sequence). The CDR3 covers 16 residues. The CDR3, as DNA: TGCGCCAGCAGTAGTCCGCGACAGGCAAGAAATCAGCCCCAGCATTTT. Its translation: CASSSPRQARNQPQHF.

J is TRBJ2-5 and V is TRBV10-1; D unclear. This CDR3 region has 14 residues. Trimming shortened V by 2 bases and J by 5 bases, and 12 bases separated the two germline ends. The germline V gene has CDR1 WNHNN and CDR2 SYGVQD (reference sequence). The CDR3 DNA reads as TGCGCCAGCAGTGAGACACGGGCCGGGGAGACCCAGTACTTC. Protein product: CASSETRAGETQYF.

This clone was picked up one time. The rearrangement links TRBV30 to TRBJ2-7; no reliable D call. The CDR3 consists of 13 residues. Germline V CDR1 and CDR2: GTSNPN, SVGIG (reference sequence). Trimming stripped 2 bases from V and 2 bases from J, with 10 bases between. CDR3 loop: CAWSQYPPYEQYV. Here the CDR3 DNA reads TGTGCCTGGAGTCAATATCCTCCCTACGAGCAGTACGTC.

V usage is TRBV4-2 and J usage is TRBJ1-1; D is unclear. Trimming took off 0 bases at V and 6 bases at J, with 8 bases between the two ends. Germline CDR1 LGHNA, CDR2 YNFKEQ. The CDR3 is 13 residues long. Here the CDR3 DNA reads TGTGCCAGCAGCCAAGAGAACCAGGCTGAAGCTTTCTTT. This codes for CASSQENQAEAFF.

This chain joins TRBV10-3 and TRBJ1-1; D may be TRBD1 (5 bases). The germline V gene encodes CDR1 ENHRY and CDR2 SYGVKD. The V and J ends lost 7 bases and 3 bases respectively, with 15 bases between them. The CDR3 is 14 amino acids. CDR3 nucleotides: TGTGCCATCACCCGGGACTCGGGGGACACTGAAGCTTTCTTT. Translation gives CAITRDSGDTEAFF.

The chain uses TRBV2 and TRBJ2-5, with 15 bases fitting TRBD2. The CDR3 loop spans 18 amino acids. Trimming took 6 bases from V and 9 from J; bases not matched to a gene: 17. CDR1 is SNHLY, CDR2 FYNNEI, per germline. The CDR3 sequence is CASSPGTSGRPGFKAQYF. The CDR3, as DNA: TGTGCCAGCAGCCCCGGGACTAGCGGGAGGCCAGGATTTAAGGCCCAGTACTTC.

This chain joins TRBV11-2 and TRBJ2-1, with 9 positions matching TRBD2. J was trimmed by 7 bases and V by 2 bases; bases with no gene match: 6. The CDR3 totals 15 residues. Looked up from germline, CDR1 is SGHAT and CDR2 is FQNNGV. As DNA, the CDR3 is TGTGCCAGCAGCTTAATGAGCGGGAGGTGGAATGAGCAGTTCTTC. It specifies CASSLMSGRWNEQFF.

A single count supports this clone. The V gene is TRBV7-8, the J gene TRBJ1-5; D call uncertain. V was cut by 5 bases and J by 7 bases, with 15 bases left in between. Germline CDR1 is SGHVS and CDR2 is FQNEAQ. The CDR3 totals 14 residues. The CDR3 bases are TGTGCCAGCAGCACAAAGAGGAGCGGGCAGCCCCAGCATTTT. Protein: CASSTKRSGQPQHF.

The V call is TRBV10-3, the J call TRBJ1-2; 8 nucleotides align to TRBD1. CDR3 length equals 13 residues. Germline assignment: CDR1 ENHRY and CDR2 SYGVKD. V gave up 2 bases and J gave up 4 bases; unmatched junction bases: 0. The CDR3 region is CAISEGTGYGYTF. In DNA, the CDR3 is TGTGCCATCAGTGAGGGGACAGGCTATGGCTACACCTTC.

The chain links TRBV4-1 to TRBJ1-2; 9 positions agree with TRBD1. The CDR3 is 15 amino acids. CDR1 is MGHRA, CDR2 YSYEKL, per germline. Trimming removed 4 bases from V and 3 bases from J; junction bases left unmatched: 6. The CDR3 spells CASSRPGDRDYGYTF. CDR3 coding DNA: TGCGCCAGCAGCCGACCCGGGGACAGGGACTATGGCTACACCTTC.

CDR3 coding DNA: TGCGCCAGCAGCCAAGATGTAGCCTCGAACACTGAAGCTTTCTTT. Translated: CASSQDVASNTEAFF. The chain carries TRBV4-1 and TRBJ1-1; no firm D call. CDR1 and CDR2 from the germline V gene are MGHRA and YSYEKL. The V end was cut by 0 bases, the J end by 1 base, with 9 bases between. This CDR3 has 15 amino acids.

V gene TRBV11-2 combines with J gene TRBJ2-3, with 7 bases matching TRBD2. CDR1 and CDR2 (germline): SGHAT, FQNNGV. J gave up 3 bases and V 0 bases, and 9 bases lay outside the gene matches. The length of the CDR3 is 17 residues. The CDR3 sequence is CASSLDGGGSNTDTQYF. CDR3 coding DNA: TGTGCCAGCAGCTTAGATGGTGGCGGGAGTAATACAGATACGCAGTATTTT. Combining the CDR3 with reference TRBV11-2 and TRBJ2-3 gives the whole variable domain EAGVAQSPRYKIIEKRQSVAFWCNPISGHATLYWYQQILGQGPKLLIQFQNNGVVDDSQLPKDRFSAERLKGVDSTLKIQPAKLEDSAVYLCASSLDGGGSNTDTQYFGPGTRLTVL.

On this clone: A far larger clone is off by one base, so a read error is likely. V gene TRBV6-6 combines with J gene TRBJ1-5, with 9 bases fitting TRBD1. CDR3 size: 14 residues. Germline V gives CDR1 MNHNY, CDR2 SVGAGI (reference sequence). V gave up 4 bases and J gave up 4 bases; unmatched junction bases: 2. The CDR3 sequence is CASSLGTGNQPQHF. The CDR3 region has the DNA TGTGCCAGCAGTTTAGGGACAGGGAATCAGCCCCAGCATTTT.

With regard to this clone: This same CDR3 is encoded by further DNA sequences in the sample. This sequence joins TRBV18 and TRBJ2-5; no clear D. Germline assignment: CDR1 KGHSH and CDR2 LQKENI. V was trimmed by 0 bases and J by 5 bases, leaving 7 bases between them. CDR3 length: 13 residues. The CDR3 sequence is CASSPPAVETQYF. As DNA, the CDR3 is TGTGCCAGCTCACCACCGGCAGTGGAGACCCAGTACTTC.

The CDR3, as DNA: TGTGCCAGCAGCGTAGTTGGGACAGGGTCTAACGAGCAGTTCTTC. As protein: CASSVVGTGSNEQFF. V gene TRBV9 combines with J gene TRBJ2-1, with 9 bases aligning to TRBD1. CDR1 and CDR2 (germline): SGDLS, YYNGEE. The junction had 8 bases not matched to a gene; V was cut back by 0 bases and J by 10 bases. CDR3 length: 15 residues.

CDR3 protein: CASSTGQYNEQFF. CDR3 in DNA: TGCGCCAGCAGCACCGGACAGTACAATGAGCAGTTCTTC. The V call is TRBV5-1, the J call TRBJ2-1, with a possible D match to TRBD1 (6 bases). This CDR3 is built from 13 residues. CDR1 and CDR2 (germline): SGHRS, YFSETQ. V was trimmed by 4 bases and J by 4 bases, leaving 9 bases between them.

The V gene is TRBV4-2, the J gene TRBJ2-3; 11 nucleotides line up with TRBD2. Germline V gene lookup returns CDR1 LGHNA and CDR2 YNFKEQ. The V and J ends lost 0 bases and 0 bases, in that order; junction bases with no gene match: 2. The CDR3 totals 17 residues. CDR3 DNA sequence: TGTGCCAGCAGCCAAGAATGGACTAGCGGGAGCACAGATACGCAGTATTTT. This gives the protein CASSQEWTSGSTDTQYF.